This T cell receptor beta chain comes out of a study of CD8 T cells in Susac syndrome (dated by TCRdb to between 2018 and 2021). Context from the whole study: Whether CD8+ T cell activation and differentiation in Susac syndrome was antigen driven was tested using repertoire sequencing. Clonality of the CD8+ T cell repertoire was compared between more than 10 healthy donors, about 14 Susac syndrome patients and roughly 16 multiple sclerosis patients. Study-wide findings and limitations: The study acknowledged that relatively few individuals were included in the TCR sequencing and HLA analysis.

CDR1 LNHNV and CDR2 YYDKDF are derived from the germline V gene (reference sequence). At the junction V is shortened by 9 bases and J by 5 bases, with 15 bases in between. From the cysteine through the phenylalanine, the CDR3 covers 13 amino acids. Solely the CDR3 DNA is kept, with 39 bases framed from the first base. RNA was extracted with the RNeasy kit and roughly 0.45 to 1 ug was reverse transcribed using random hexamers. TCR beta CDR3 regions were amplified with the immunoSEQ multiplex PCR assay covering 54 Vbeta and 13 Jbeta segments. To correct PCR amplification bias, a synthetic template baseline was used for both primer optimization and computational correction. The paper's data handling went like this. Only productive sequences were kept, with reads annotated to V, D and J genes according to IMGT and analyzed in immunoSEQ Analyzer. Clonality was computed as one minus Shannon entropy normalized by log2 of the number of productive unique sequences. For each patient and control, public and private clones were evaluated among the 100 most prevalent clones. Susac-specific clones were defined as absent from healthy and MS cohorts, some 1,000 published viral clones and other ImmuneACCESS disease sequences. The public reads were reprocessed in TCRdb via fastp at Q25 and MiXCR, keeping in-frame beta chains. Entries that share a CDR3 protein sequence are merged under the most common genes and DNA. The V and J calls were not made by the authors but by TCRdb's processing. The sample has 130,000 to 150,000 distinct CDR3 sequences on record, over 85% of them singletons. In total, the top ten clones hold approximately 0.25% of the sample.

Peripheral blood CD8+ and CD4+ T cells from healthy donors, Susac syndrome patients and multiple sclerosis patients were profiled by high-throughput TCR beta sequencing. Healthy donors were age- and sex-matched controls. Bulk CD8+ and CD4+ T cells were purified by magnetic negative isolation, whereas CD8+ TEMRA cells were enriched by FACS. Blood was drawn into EDTA tubes, processed within 24 hours, and PBMCs were isolated by density gradient centrifugation. PBMCs intended for TCR sequencing were cryopreserved in liquid nitrogen and were subsequently thawed in a 37 degrees C water bath. Purity of sorted or isolated CD4+, CD8+ and CD8+ TEMRA cells was at least 90%. Of note for this clonotype: The antigen it recognizes is unknown. Base-call qualities are not available, and no considerably larger clone is one nucleotide away.

The sequence was obtained from a human donor in good health. Sequencing used CD8+ T cells from PBMCs. The chain joins TRBV15 to TRBJ2-3; the D gene is possibly TRBD2, with 6 bases matching. The CDR3: CATSGDARDTQYF. DNA sequence: TGTGCCACGTCGGGGGACGCCCGAGATACGCAGTATTTT.